The 32 T cell receptor beta chains below come from one sample, sequenced in a study of blood T cell repertoires in COVID-19. Here immunoSEQ multiplex PCR was the method, and the copy in TCRdb shows in-frame clones only, minus some. Among 150,000 to 160,000 clones listed, roughly 80% were seen once. The sample consisted of peripheral blood. The origin of the receptors is a woman aged 60-75 years with acute or convalescent COVID-19.

The chain uses TRBV5-8 and TRBJ2-5, with D tentatively TRBD2 (6 bases). Germline V gives CDR1 SGHTS, CDR2 YDEGEE. Trimming left V 4 bases short and J 2 bases short, with 18 bases between. The CDR3 totals 16 residues. This CDR3 reads CASSLTGSVSQETQYF. The CDR3 DNA follows: TGTGCCAGCAGCCTTACCGGGAGTGTCTCACAAGAGACCCAGTACTTC.

The chain is built from TRBV4-1 and TRBJ2-5; 7 nucleotides line up with TRBD1. The J segment lost 5 bases and the V segment lost 1 base, leaving 10 bases of the junction unmatched. CDR1 is MGHRA and CDR2 is YSYEKL in the germline V gene. The CDR3 sequence is 16 residues long. The CDR3 loop reads CASSQVIRQGWETQYF. In nucleotides, the CDR3 is TGCGCCAGCAGCCAAGTCATCCGACAGGGCTGGGAGACCCAGTACTTC.

The chain joins TRBV19 to TRBJ1-2, with 7 bases that match TRBD1. Germline assignment: CDR1 LNHDA and CDR2 SQIVND (reference sequence). CDR3 length: 13 residues. The trim removed 8 bases at V and 2 bases at J, leaving 5 bases unmatched. The CDR3 nucleotides read TGTGCCAGTGGACTGACAGGGAACTATGGCTACACCTTC. Its protein is CASGLTGNYGYTF.

The CDR3: CAWSDRGPSGYTF. CDR3 DNA sequence: TGTGCCTGGAGTGACAGGGGGCCTTCTGGCTACACCTTC. The gene calls are TRBV30 and TRBJ1-2; 9 positions match TRBD1. The CDR3 length is 13 residues. V lost 1 base and J lost 7; bases outside the gene matches: 4. CDR1 and CDR2 (germline): GTSNPN, SVGIG (reference sequence).

The chain has TRBV30 and TRBJ2-6, with D unclear. CDR3 length equals 14 residues. Trimming took off 7 bases at V and 0 bases at J, with 10 bases between the two ends. Germline CDR1 GTSNPN, CDR2 SVGIG (reference sequence). The chain's CDR3 is CAFPTRSGANVLTF. CDR3 coding DNA: TGTGCCTTCCCAACTCGCTCTGGGGCCAACGTCCTGACTTTC.

The chain combines TRBV2 with TRBJ1-2; 7 bases line up with TRBD1. The CDR3 has 15 amino acids. Per the germline V gene, CDR1 is SNHLY and CDR2 is FYNNEI. V shed 1 base and J 4 bases; nucleotides not matched to a gene: 6. The CDR3 nucleotides are TGTGCCAGCAGTGAAGTATACAGGGGAGGCTATGGCTACACCTTC. Amino acid sequence: CASSEVYRGGYGYTF. Using reference TRBV2 and TRBJ1-2 for the parts outside the CDR3, the full variable domain is EPEVTQTPSHQVTQMGQEVILRCVPISNHLYFYWYRQILGQKVEFLVSFYNNEISEKSEIFDDQFSVERPDGSNFTLKIRSTKLEDSAMYFCASSEVYRGGYGYTFGSGTRLTVV.

The V gene is TRBV19, the J gene TRBJ2-7; D may be TRBD2 (6 bases). The ends were cut back, 5 bases at V and 1 base at J, with 15 bases in the middle. This CDR3 comprises 15 residues. Germline V lookup: CDR1 LNHDA, CDR2 SQIVND (reference sequence). This chain's CDR3 is CASSSSIGGSYEQYF. DNA for the CDR3: TGTGCCAGTAGTTCTAGTATCGGGGGTTCCTACGAGCAGTACTTC.

The count of this clone is one. The chain has TRBV30 and TRBJ1-2, with unresolved D. Germline values: CDR1 GTSNPN, CDR2 SVGIG (reference sequence). The CDR3 runs to 11 residues. V was pared by 5 bases and J by 6 bases, with 10 bases between. The CDR3 DNA is TGTGCCTGGTGGGAGGGTGATGGCTACACCTTC. It specifies CAWWEGDGYTF. The whole variable domain, remainder taken from reference TRBV30 and TRBJ1-2, is SQTIHQWPATLVQPVGSPLSLECTVEGTSNPNLYWYRQAAGRGLQLLFYSVGIGQISSEVPQNLSASRPQDRQFILSSKKLLLSDSGFYLCAWWEGDGYTFGSGTRLTVV.

This rearrangement joins TRBV7-9 to TRBJ2-7; 9 nucleotides match TRBD1. V trimming: 3 bases; J trimming: 4 bases; junction bases outside the gene matches: 1. Germline V gene data show CDR1 as SEHNR and CDR2 as FQNEAQ (reference sequence). The CDR3 is 13 residues long. CDR3 protein: CASSFGTGYEQYF. In nucleotides, the CDR3 is TGTGCCAGCAGCTTTGGGACAGGGTACGAGCAGTACTTC.

The chain has TRBV30 and TRBJ1-2, with TRBD1 as a possible D gene (6 bases). This CDR3 has 13 amino acids. V was shortened by 8 bases and J by 13 bases, with 26 bases between the two germline ends. Germline CDR1 GTSNPN, CDR2 SVGIG (reference sequence). CDR3 coding DNA: TGTGCCGTTACAAATTTGGAGGCAGGGGAATTCACCTTC. Its protein is CAVTNLEAGEFTF.

The gene calls are TRBV6-5 and TRBJ1-5; 8 nucleotides match TRBD1. V dropped 6 bases and J dropped 3; count of bases not matched to a gene: 7. Germline-derived CDR1 and CDR2 are MNHEY and SVGAGI. The CDR3 sequence is 15 residues long. Written as DNA, the CDR3 is TGTGCCAGCAGCCGACAGGGGCGGAACAATCAGCCCCAGCATTTT. It is translated as CASSRQGRNNQPQHF.

The chain has TRBV4-2 and TRBJ1-3, with TRBD1 matching over 9 bases. The germline V gene encodes CDR1 LGHNA and CDR2 YNFKEQ. The CDR3 is 17 amino acids. J gave up 2 bases and V 0 bases, and 5 bases lay outside the gene matches. The CDR3: CASSQDLRTGAGNTIYF. CDR3 sequence (DNA): TGTGCCAGCAGCCAAGATCTGCGGACAGGGGCTGGAAACACCATATATTTT.

CDR3 amino acids: CSVEGGLAGGSFGQYF. The CDR3 DNA sequence: TGCAGCGTTGAAGGAGGACTAGCGGGGGGGTCCTTCGGGCAGTATTTT. The J gene is TRBJ2-3, the V gene TRBV29-1; 15 bases map to TRBD2. The CDR3 sequence is 16 residues long. The trim removed 1 base at V and 11 bases at J, leaving 10 bases unmatched. The germline CDR1 and CDR2 sequences are SQVTM and ANQGSEA.

V gene TRBV9 combines with J gene TRBJ2-3; 10 bases match TRBD2. The CDR3 length is 16 residues. Germline V gene data show CDR1 as SGDLS and CDR2 as YYNGEE. The trim removed 0 bases at V and 3 bases at J, leaving 4 bases unmatched. The CDR3 sequence is CASSVETSGATDTQYF. DNA for the CDR3: TGTGCCAGCAGCGTAGAAACTAGCGGGGCGACAGATACGCAGTATTTT.

The chain employs TRBV10-3 and TRBJ2-3; 7 nucleotides match TRBD1. Trimming cost V 8 bases and J 2 bases; bases outside gene matches: 7. The CDR3 has 14 amino acids. Germline loops: CDR1 ENHRY, CDR2 SYGVKD. CDR3 region: CAIAETGLTDTQYF. As DNA, the CDR3 is TGTGCCATCGCTGAGACAGGGCTCACAGATACGCAGTATTTT.

This clone has only one observation. The rearrangement joins TRBV11-3 to TRBJ2-3; 11 bases match TRBD2. Germline lookup yields CDR1 SGHNT and CDR2 YENEEA. The CDR3 contains 16 residues. V shed 5 bases and J 6 bases; nucleotides not matched to a gene: 10. The CDR3 spells CASSGHSGGVSDTQYF. CDR3 coding DNA: TGTGCCAGCAGCGGACATAGCGGGGGGGTTTCGGATACGCAGTATTTT.

The chain carries TRBV25-1 and TRBJ1-2; 8 bases map to TRBD1. There are 15 residues in the CDR3. The germline V gene encodes CDR1 MGHDK and CDR2 SYGVNS. After removal of 6 bases from V and 4 bases from J, the junction contained 10 bases not matched to a gene. This CDR3 reads CASRPPGGEGYGYTF. The DNA of the CDR3 is TGTGCCAGCAGACCCCCAGGGGGCGAGGGCTATGGCTACACCTTC.

The rearrangement joins TRBV15 to TRBJ1-6; 8 nucleotides align to TRBD1. CDR1 LNHNV and CDR2 YYDKDF come from the germline V gene (reference sequence). The CDR3 sequence is 14 residues long. Germline trimming cut 4 bases from V and 9 bases from J; bases unmatched to any gene: 5. CDR3 sequence: CATSNRQGRSPLHF. CDR3 nucleotides: TGTGCCACCAGCAACCGACAGGGGCGTTCACCCCTCCACTTT.

J is TRBJ1-1 and V is TRBV27, with TRBD1 matching over 10 bases. The germline gives CDR1 MNHEY, CDR2 SMNVEV (reference sequence). CDR3 length equals 13 residues. J lost 4 bases, V lost 5 bases, and 1 base had no gene match. The CDR3 nucleotides read TGTGCCAGCAGTAGGACAGGGGGCACTGAAGCTTTCTTT. It specifies CASSRTGGTEAFF.

The gene calls are TRBV29-1 and TRBJ2-7; TRBD1 matches 10 bases. Germline CDR1 SQVTM, CDR2 ANQGSEA. J lost 4 bases, V lost 4 bases, and 7 bases had no gene match. This CDR3 is built from 14 residues. CDR3 in amino acids: CSVVPGQGTYEQYF. DNA for the CDR3: TGCAGCGTTGTTCCGGGACAGGGGACTTACGAGCAGTACTTC.

The chain is built from TRBV11-2 and TRBJ1-1; TRBD1 might be the D (5 bases). The CDR3 extends over 15 amino acids. V was trimmed by 7 bases and J by 5 bases, leaving 20 bases between them. Per the germline V gene, CDR1 is SGHAT and CDR2 is FQNNGV. The chain's CDR3 is CASTPQEGRVTEAFF. CDR3 nucleotides: TGTGCCAGCACCCCACAGGAGGGACGAGTTACTGAAGCTTTCTTT.

The V gene is TRBV16, the J gene TRBJ2-3; D not resolved. The CDR3 totals 13 residues. V was pared by 2 bases and J by 3 bases, with 6 bases between. Germline V gene sequence: CDR1 KGHSY, CDR2 FQNENV. CDR3 amino acids: CASSQIDTDTQYF. DNA for the CDR3: TGTGCCAGCAGCCAAATAGATACAGATACGCAGTATTTT.

This chain links TRBV19 with TRBJ1-5; D gene uncertain. V lost 6 bases, J lost 0 bases, and 15 bases lay in between. Germline-derived CDR1 and CDR2 are LNHDA and SQIVND (reference sequence). There are 16 residues in the CDR3. The CDR3 here is CASSPRRIYSNQPQHF. For the CDR3, the DNA is TGTGCCAGTAGCCCTAGACGAATTTATAGCAATCAGCCCCAGCATTTT. The variable domain in full, completed from reference TRBV19 and TRBJ1-5, reads DGGITQSPKYLFRKEGQNVTLSCEQNLNHDAMYWYRQDPGQGLRLIYYSQIVNDFQKGDIAEGYSVSREKKESFPLTVTSAQKNPTAFYLCASSPRRIYSNQPQHFGDGTRLSIL.

V is TRBV29-1 and J is TRBJ1-4, with TRBD1 identical over 9 bases. There are 13 residues in the CDR3. Per germline, CDR1 SQVTM and CDR2 ANQGSEA. V was pared by 7 bases and J by 6 bases, with 6 bases of the junction left unmatched. CDR3 bases: TGCAGCGCCTGGACAGGGGCTCATGAAAAACTGTTTTTT. It encodes CSAWTGAHEKLFF.

The J gene is TRBJ1-1, the V gene TRBV3-1 (or the pseudogene TRBV3-2); TRBD1 agrees at 10 bases. The CDR3 spans 14 residues. Per germline, CDR1 LGHDT and CDR2 YNNKEL (reference sequence). The ends lost 4 bases at V and 5 bases at J; junction bases unmatched: 4. CDR3 sequence (DNA): TGTGCCAGCAGCCGTTGGACAGGGGGTACTGAAGCTTTCTTT. Translation: CASSRWTGGTEAFF.

The V gene is TRBV2, the J gene TRBJ2-5; TRBD2 aligns across 14 bases. The germline V gene has CDR1 SNHLY and CDR2 FYNNEI. Germline trimming cut 2 bases from V and 3 bases from J; bases unmatched to any gene: 8. The length of the CDR3 is 18 residues. This chain's CDR3 is CASSESGLAGGLKETQYF. CDR3 bases: TGTGCCAGCAGTGAAAGTGGACTAGCGGGGGGTCTTAAAGAGACCCAGTACTTC.

The V and J genes are TRBV19 and TRBJ1-3; a weak D match, TRBD1 (5 bases). Germline V gene lookup returns CDR1 LNHDA and CDR2 SQIVND (reference sequence). This CDR3 contains 15 residues. Trimming cost V 5 bases and J 2 bases, with 13 bases left between them. This chain's CDR3 is CASSQGLGAGNTIYF. DNA for the CDR3: TGTGCCAGTAGTCAAGGCCTAGGGGCTGGAAACACCATATATTTT.

This clone occurred many times. This sequence joins TRBV5-4 and TRBJ1-1; 9 bases map to TRBD1. The CDR3 runs 13 residues. The junction had 3 bases not matched to a gene; V was cut back by 1 base and J by 8 bases. Germline CDR1 is SGHNT and CDR2 is YYREEE (reference sequence). The CDR3 nucleotides are TGTGCCAGCAGCTTGTACGGGACAGGGGAAGCTTTCTTT. Its protein product is CASSLYGTGEAFF. Variable domain in full (rest from reference TRBV5-4 and TRBJ1-1): ETGVTQSPTHLIKTRGQQVTLRCSSQSGHNTVSWYQQALGQGPQFIFQYYREEENGRGNFPPRFSGLQFPNYSSELNVNALELDDSALYLCASSLYGTGEAFFGQGTRLTVV.

The chain joins TRBV6-5 to TRBJ2-5, with a tentative D call TRBD2 (6 bases). From germline, CDR1 is MNHEY and CDR2 SVGAGI. V gave up 0 bases and J gave up 2 bases, with 10 bases separating them. The CDR3 runs to 15 residues. CDR3 amino acids: CASSYSPGVQETQYF. CDR3 nucleotide sequence: TGTGCCAGCAGTTACTCTCCGGGAGTACAAGAGACCCAGTACTTC.

This chain connects TRBV27 to TRBJ1-6; 9 bases agree with TRBD1. The CDR3 extends over 13 amino acids. Germline trimming cut 6 bases from V and 7 bases from J; bases unmatched to any gene: 1. Germline values: CDR1 MNHEY, CDR2 SMNVEV (reference sequence). The CDR3 DNA is TGTGCCAGCAGACAGGGGGCGAATTCACCCCTCCACTTT. Translated: CASRQGANSPLHF.

V usage is TRBV5-8 and J usage is TRBJ1-5, with a tentative D call TRBD1 (5 bases). Germline V lookup: CDR1 SGHTS, CDR2 YDEGEE. The CDR3 loop spans 19 amino acids. The ends were cut back, 3 bases at V and 0 bases at J, with 22 bases in the middle. The CDR3 sequence: CASSSQRTGGGYSNQPQHF. Written as DNA, the CDR3 is TGTGCCAGCAGCTCCCAGAGGACCGGGGGGGGATATAGCAATCAGCCCCAGCATTTT.

This clone has a handful of counts. The chain recombines TRBV9 with TRBJ2-7; TRBD2 matches 8 bases. Germline CDR1 and CDR2: SGDLS and YYNGEE. The CDR3 extends over 13 amino acids. Trimming took 1 base from V and 6 from J; bases not matched to a gene: 3. CDR3 sequence reads: CASSVREGGEQYF. CDR3 sequence (DNA): TGTGCCAGCAGCGTACGGGAGGGCGGCGAGCAGTACTTC. The whole variable domain, remainder taken from reference TRBV9 and TRBJ2-7, is DSGVTQTPKHLITATGQRVTLRCSPRSGDLSVYWYQQSLDQGLQFLIQYYNGEERAKGNILERFSAQQFPDLHSELNLSSLELGDSALYFCASSVREGGEQYFGPGTRLTVT.